Sequencing of this T cell receptor (beta chain) was carried out in a study of control samples from healthy donors and cancer patients (dated by TCRdb to the early 2020s). V drops 5 bases and J drops 4 bases, leaving 12 bases in between. From the cysteine through the phenylalanine, the CDR3 covers 14 amino acids. Only the CDR3 portion is preserved as DNA: 42 bases, with reading frame beginning at the first base. The germline V gene gives CDR1 as SNHLY and CDR2 as FYNNEI. Points on this clone: Its antigen remains unidentified. No quality values exist for individual bases; no much larger clone is one base distant.

Library creation used the immunoSEQ multiplex PCR assay. This immuneACCESS table, as held by TCRdb, lists in-frame sequences with V and J called but not all clones. Of the missing ones, under half trace to an unresolved V gene in checked studies; the others have no known cause. A total of more than 50,000 clones appear in this sample, 90% of them only once. In total, the top ten clones hold more than 1% of the sample. The sequence is built from TRBV2 and TRBJ1-5; TRBD1 might be the D gene, on 5 matching bases. Sequenced sample: PBMCs. The sequence derives from a woman aged 45-59 years with colorectal cancer. The CDR3 amino acid sequence is: CASSFGRTNQPQHF. The DNA is as follows: TGTGCCAGCAGTTTTGGACGGACAAATCAGCCCCAGCATTTT.